These 22 T cell receptor beta chains originate from one sample sequenced in a study of blood T cell repertoires in COVID-19. Sequencing was performed with immunoSEQ multiplex PCR; in TCRdb, only in-frame clones are kept and a portion is missing. Counted here are about 200,000 clones, about 79% occurring once; the ten biggest clones make up roughly 13%. The sequenced sample consisted of peripheral blood. These TCRs come from a human donor in a cohort sampled during active COVID-19.

The genes are TRBV12-3 or TRBV12-4 and TRBJ1-2; 9 positions match TRBD1. V dropped 6 bases and J dropped 6; count of bases not matched to a gene: 5. The CDR3 is 13 residues long. CDR3 in amino acids: CASRPGTGNGYTF. DNA for the CDR3: TGTGCCAGCAGACCCGGGACAGGGAATGGCTACACCTTC.

This chain links TRBV7-9 with TRBJ2-1, with TRBD1 as a possible D gene (6 bases). The CDR3 covers 16 residues. Germline CDR1 is SEHNR and CDR2 is FQNEAQ (reference sequence). V was shortened by 5 bases and J by 4 bases, with 18 bases between the two germline ends. In nucleotides, the CDR3 is TGTGCCAGCAGCCCACTCGTGGGGGCGGTTTACAATGAGCAGTTCTTC. Its protein product is CASSPLVGAVYNEQFF.

Concerning this clone: The same CDR3 can be traced to other DNA sequences in this sample. The chain has TRBV27 and TRBJ1-5; D is unclear. Germline V gene data show CDR1 as MNHEY and CDR2 as SMNVEV (reference sequence). The CDR3 loop spans 14 amino acids. Trimming cost V 0 bases and J 4 bases, with 7 bases left between them. The CDR3 loop reads CASSLSRGNQPQHF. The CDR3 coding sequence is TGTGCCAGCAGTTTATCGCGAGGAAATCAGCCCCAGCATTTT.

This chain uses TRBV2 with TRBJ2-7, with unresolved D. This CDR3 contains 11 residues. Per the germline V gene, CDR1 is SNHLY and CDR2 is FYNNEI. Trimming removed 6 bases from V and 6 bases from J, with 9 bases in between. The CDR3 is CASSLTVEQYF. CDR3 DNA sequence: TGTGCCAGCAGCTTAACGGTCGAGCAGTACTTC.

The V and J genes are TRBV5-1 and TRBJ2-7; TRBD2 matches at 9 bases. The length of the CDR3 is 15 residues. CDR1 SGHRS and CDR2 YFSETQ come from the germline V gene. Trimming cost V 6 bases and J 1 base; bases outside gene matches: 8. CDR3 sequence reads: CASTFSTSGSYEQYF. For the CDR3, the DNA is TGCGCCAGCACCTTTTCGACTAGCGGTTCCTACGAGCAGTACTTC.

The CDR3 protein is CASSLSLQETQYF. DNA of the CDR3: TGTGCCAGCAGTTTATCTCTGCAAGAGACCCAGTACTTC. The rearrangement uses TRBV27 and TRBJ2-5, with D uncertain. Germline-derived CDR1 and CDR2 are MNHEY and SMNVEV (reference sequence). The CDR3 covers 13 residues. With 0 bases removed from V and 2 bases from J, the gap between germline ends came to 4 bases.

This chain uses TRBV7-8 with TRBJ1-2; possible D gene TRBD1, 5 bases. Trimming shortened V by 3 bases and J by 2 bases, and 7 bases separated the two germline ends. The CDR3 runs 13 residues. Germline CDR1 reads SGHVS; CDR2 reads FQNEAQ. The DNA for the CDR3 is TGTGCCAGCAGCTTCGACAGAAACTATGGCTACACCTTC. It specifies CASSFDRNYGYTF.

This sequence joins TRBV7-9 and TRBJ2-5, with 8 bases aligning to TRBD2. The germline V gene has CDR1 SEHNR and CDR2 FQNEAQ (reference sequence). This CDR3 region has 15 residues. The V gene end was trimmed by 3 bases and the J gene end by 1 base; junction bases not matched to a gene: 4. The CDR3 loop is CASSFLAGSQETQYF. The DNA of the CDR3 is TGTGCCAGCAGCTTTCTAGCGGGTTCCCAAGAGACCCAGTACTTC.

The genes are TRBV3-1 (or the pseudogene TRBV3-2) and TRBJ1-2, with D tentatively TRBD1 (6 bases). The CDR3 is made up of 14 amino acids. Looked up from germline, CDR1 is LGHDT and CDR2 is YNNKEL (reference sequence). V gave up 3 bases and J gave up 1 base, with 9 bases separating them. CDR3 DNA: TGTGCCAGCAGCCAGCTGGGACATAACTATGGCTACACCTTC. It translates to CASSQLGHNYGYTF.

CDR3 DNA: TGTGCCAGCAGCCGGGGACAGACCTACGAGCAGTACTTC. Translating gives CASSRGQTYEQYF. The chain carries TRBV7-2 and TRBJ2-7, with 7 bases matching TRBD1. Trimming took 5 bases from V and 2 from J; bases not matched to a gene: 3. The CDR3 is 13 residues long. CDR1 and CDR2 from the germline V gene are SGHTA and FQGNSA.

The CDR3 DNA is TGCGCCAGCAGGGCTGGACAGGGTGGGGATTCACCCCTCCACTTT. Translation gives CASRAGQGGDSPLHF. V is TRBV5-1 and J is TRBJ1-6; 8 nucleotides line up with TRBD1. Trimming took 5 bases from V and 8 from J; bases not matched to a gene: 9. Germline V lookup: CDR1 SGHRS, CDR2 YFSETQ. The CDR3 is made up of 15 amino acids.

This clone showed up many times. J is TRBJ1-5 and V is TRBV2; D perhaps matches TRBD1 (5 bases). V lost 2 bases to trimming and J lost 4 bases, with 9 bases between them. This CDR3 has 14 amino acids. The germline CDR1 and CDR2 sequences are SNHLY and FYNNEI. The CDR3 sequence: CASSEYRGNQPQHF. CDR3 in DNA: TGTGCCAGCAGTGAATACCGGGGGAATCAGCCCCAGCATTTT.

V gene TRBV7-9 combines with J gene TRBJ2-3; no clear D. Germline V CDR1 and CDR2: SEHNR, FQNEAQ (reference sequence). The CDR3 extends over 15 amino acids. Trimming cost V 2 bases and J 3 bases, with 12 bases left between them. CDR3 residues: CASSLQASTTDTQYF. Written as DNA, the CDR3 is TGTGCCAGCAGCTTACAAGCGTCTACAACAGATACGCAGTATTTT.

The chain uses TRBV2 and TRBJ2-2; 10 positions agree with TRBD1. V shed 6 bases and J 0 bases; nucleotides not matched to a gene: 7. CDR3 length: 17 residues. Per germline, CDR1 SNHLY and CDR2 FYNNEI. CDR3 sequence (DNA): TGTGCCAGCAGCCGTGAGGGACAGGGGTCGAACACCGGGGAGCTGTTTTTT. Protein sequence: CASSREGQGSNTGELFF.

CDR3 DNA: TGTGCCAGCAGCCCGGGGCCAGCGGGGGGCCCAGTTAGCACAGATACGCAGTATTTT. Amino acids: CASSPGPAGGPVSTDTQYF. The J gene is TRBJ2-3, the V gene TRBV7-2; 9 nucleotides align to TRBD2. V gave up 5 bases and J gave up 0 bases; unmatched junction bases: 15. Germline CDR1 SGHTA, CDR2 FQGNSA. The CDR3 consists of 19 residues.

The gene calls are TRBV7-8 and TRBJ1-6; 11 bases match TRBD1. The V and J ends lost 7 bases and 9 bases, in that order; junction bases with no gene match: 5. The CDR3 length is 14 residues. Germline V CDR1 and CDR2: SGHVS, FQNEAQ. CDR3 sequence reads: CASNFGQGASPLHF. The CDR3 nucleotides are TGTGCCAGCAATTTTGGACAGGGGGCTTCACCCCTCCACTTT.

The genes are TRBV18 and TRBJ2-7; D remains ambiguous. Trimming took off 4 bases at V and 4 bases at J, with 8 bases between the two ends. There are 12 residues in the CDR3. CDR1 KGHSH and CDR2 LQKENI come from the germline V gene. CDR3 protein: CASSLPSYEQYF. The CDR3 DNA reads TGTGCCAGCTCACTCCCCTCTTACGAGCAGTACTTC.

The V gene is TRBV6-5, the J gene TRBJ1-6, with 10 bases lining up with TRBD1. There are 15 residues in the CDR3. V gave up 2 bases and J gave up 10 bases; unmatched junction bases: 5. Germline V gene data show CDR1 as MNHEY and CDR2 as SVGAGI. CDR3 protein: CASSYLDRGPSPLHF. CDR3 nucleotide sequence: TGTGCCAGCAGTTACCTCGACAGGGGGCCATCACCCCTCCACTTT.

The chain carries TRBV15 and TRBJ2-1, with TRBD2 matching 10 bases. The length of the CDR3 is 16 residues. The germline gives CDR1 LNHNV, CDR2 YYDKDF (reference sequence). The V and J ends lost 7 bases and 0 bases, in that order; junction bases with no gene match: 6. In DNA form, the CDR3 reads TGTGCCACCACTCCTAGCGGGAGAAGCTCCTACAATGAGCAGTTCTTC. This encodes CATTPSGRSSYNEQFF. The variable domain in full, completed from reference TRBV15 and TRBJ2-1, reads DAMVIQNPRYQVTQFGKPVTLSCSQTLNHNVMYWYQQKSSQAPKLLFHYYDKDFNNEADTPDNFQSRRPNTSFCFLDIRSPGLGDTAMYLCATTPSGRSSYNEQFFGPGTRLTVL.

The chain carries TRBV30 and TRBJ2-7; D might be TRBD1 (6 bases). V lost 3 bases and J 4 bases, leaving 7 bases between the germline ends. The CDR3 is made up of 11 amino acids. The germline CDR1 and CDR2 sequences are GTSNPN and SVGIG (reference sequence). This chain's CDR3 is CAWSQGYEQYF. Written as DNA, the CDR3 is TGTGCCTGGAGCCAGGGGTACGAGCAGTACTTC.

The chain couples TRBV7-2 to TRBJ2-2; perhaps TRBD2 as D (5 bases). Between the trimmed V and J ends, which lost 2 bases and 2 bases, there was a span of 9 bases. CDR1 and CDR2 from the germline V gene are SGHTA and FQGNSA. The CDR3 contains 15 residues. The chain's CDR3 is CASSLRRVNTGELFF. The CDR3 DNA follows: TGTGCCAGCAGCTTAAGGCGGGTAAACACCGGGGAGCTGTTTTTT.

V gene TRBV6-5 combines with J gene TRBJ2-3, with 7 nucleotides matching TRBD1. This CDR3 comprises 15 residues. Germline values: CDR1 MNHEY, CDR2 SVGAGI. The ends lost 2 bases at V and 4 bases at J; junction bases unmatched: 6. As DNA, the CDR3 is TGTGCCAGCAGTTACAAGGGGGCCCGCCCAGATACGCAGTATTTT. This translates into CASSYKGARPDTQYF.